Included here is one T cell receptor (beta chain) sequence, with context. Its antigen is not identified. Repertoires were generated with immunoSEQ multiplex PCR, while TCRdb's copy carries only in-frame clones and drops some. The sample lists 1,800 or so clones; about 85% were seen once. These data belong to a study of brain metastases from non-small cell lung cancer. Overall study findings and caveats: Compared with their matched primary tumors, around 60% of brain metastases showed expanded T-cell clones.

From germline, CDR1 is LNHDA and CDR2 SQIVND (reference sequence). The CDR3 is 15 residues long. V lost 2 bases and J lost 1, with 11 bases in between. The receptor's source is a donor at least 40 years old with non-small cell lung cancer. The chain joins TRBV19 to TRBJ1-1; tentative D call: TRBD1 (6 bases). Specimen: primary lung tumor tissue. The CDR3 reads CASSISGQPNTEAFF. The CDR3 DNA reads as TGTGCCAGTAGTATATCAGGACAGCCGAACACTGAAGCTTTCTTT. Full variable domain (remainder filled in from reference TRBV19 and TRBJ1-1): DGGITQSPKYLFRKEGQNVTLSCEQNLNHDAMYWYRQDPGQGLRLIYYSQIVNDFQKGDIAEGYSVSREKKESFPLTVTSAQKNPTAFYLCASSISGQPNTEAFFGQGTRLTVV.